The T cell receptor beta chain under discussion was sequenced for a study of control samples from healthy donors and cancer patients. This CDR3 spans 15 amino acids. Assay: immunoSEQ multiplex PCR; the TCRdb copy retains only in-frame clones and omits some. The sample contains some 140,000 clones, roughly 92% of which appear only once. The sequence came from a man aged 30 to 45 in good health. Sequenced input: blood. The chain employs TRBV21-1 and TRBJ2-7. TRBV21-1 is tagged as a pseudogene. The CDR3 loop is CASSGRDPSYHEQYF. DNA of the CDR3: TGTGCCAGCAGCGGACGGGACCCTAGTTACCACGAGCAGTACTTC.